The clone carrying this T cell receptor beta chain was recorded at least ten times. Its antigen is still unknown. This record belongs to a study of T cells in Graves' hyperthyroidism and ophthalmopathy. Overall study findings and caveats: Most thyroid clonotypes expanded above 0.001 appeared in blood too.

Clinicians diagnosed patients from clinical symptoms, serum thyroxine and TRAb, thyroid ultrasound and orbital computed tomography. TCR beta CDR3 region amplification was performed from RNA transcripts. In the first-round RT-PCR of the TCR CDR3, the HTBI primer set was used. TCRdb re-called the multiplex PCR reads with MiXCR, one entry per CDR3 protein. Of about 300,000 distinct CDR3 sequences in the sample, about 13% were seen once. Germline CDR1 and CDR2: SGHVS and FQNEAQ. Losses at the gene ends were 2 bases for V and 2 bases for J; bases not matched to a gene: 12. This CDR3 spans 19 amino acids. The specimen was blood. The genes are TRBV7-8 and TRBJ1-5; 10 positions agree with TRBD1. This clonotype was sampled from a woman aged 40 to 49 with Graves' hyperthyroidism. CDR3 DNA: TGTGCCAGCAGCTTATCCGGGACAGGGGCGTTATTTGGCAATCAGCCCCAGCATTTT. This encodes CASSLSGTGALFGNQPQHF.